This TCR beta chain came from a study of OX40 agonist ivuxolimab in advanced cancers. For the study at large: Partial responses occurred in three patients (one hepatocellular carcinoma, two cutaneous melanoma).

In germline, CDR1 is GTSNPN, CDR2 SVGIG (reference sequence). This CDR3 is 16 amino acids long. The junction had 11 bases not matched to a gene; V was cut back by 0 bases and J by 4 bases. Data came from immunoSEQ multiplex PCR; TCRdb stores just in-frame clones and leaves some out. The repertoire holds about 82,000 clones, with roughly 86% as singletons. Blood was sampled at baseline, cycle 4 day 1, and cycle 7 day 1. Source: CD4+ or CD8+ T cells sorted from blood, taken in a trial of the OX40 agonist ivuxolimab. The TCR originated in an adult with an advanced solid tumor such as melanoma, head and neck, liver or kidney cancer. The rearrangement uses TRBV30 and TRBJ2-7; 8 positions match TRBD2. The CDR3 loop reads CAWSVRPEREKYEQYF. For the CDR3, the DNA is TGTGCCTGGAGTGTAAGACCGGAGCGGGAGAAATACGAGCAGTACTTC. Using reference TRBV30 and TRBJ2-7 for the parts outside the CDR3, the full variable domain is SQTIHQWPATLVQPVGSPLSLECTVEGTSNPNLYWYRQAAGRGLQLLFYSVGIGQISSEVPQNLSASRPQDRQFILSSKKLLLSDSGFYLCAWSVRPEREKYEQYFGPGTRLTVT.